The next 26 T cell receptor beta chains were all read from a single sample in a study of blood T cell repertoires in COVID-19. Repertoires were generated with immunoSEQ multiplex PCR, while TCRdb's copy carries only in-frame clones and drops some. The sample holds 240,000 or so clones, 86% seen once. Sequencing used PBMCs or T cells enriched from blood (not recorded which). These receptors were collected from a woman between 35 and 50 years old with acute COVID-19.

As DNA, the CDR3 is TGTGCCAGCAGCTTAGTAGGAAACACCATATATTTT. This encodes CASSLVGNTIYF. The chain has TRBV7-2 and TRBJ1-3, with no clear D. The CDR3 is 12 amino acids. CDR1 is SGHTA and CDR2 is FQGNSA in the germline V gene. V was shortened by 1 base and J by 4 bases, with 2 bases between the two germline ends.

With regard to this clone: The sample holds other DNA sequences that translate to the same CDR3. CDR3 DNA: TGTGCCTGGAGGCAGGGCATGAACACTGAAGCTTTCTTT. This sequence encodes CAWRQGMNTEAFF. This rearrangement joins TRBV30 to TRBJ1-1; maybe TRBD1 (5 bases). Deletions cut 3 bases from V and 0 bases from J, with 8 bases between. The CDR3 length is 13 residues. Per germline, CDR1 GTSNPN and CDR2 SVGIG (reference sequence). The full variable domain, rest sourced from reference TRBV30 and TRBJ1-1, is SQTIHQWPATLVQPVGSPLSLECTVEGTSNPNLYWYRQAAGRGLQLLFYSVGIGQISSEVPQNLSASRPQDRQFILSSKKLLLSDSGFYLCAWRQGMNTEAFFGQGTRLTVV.

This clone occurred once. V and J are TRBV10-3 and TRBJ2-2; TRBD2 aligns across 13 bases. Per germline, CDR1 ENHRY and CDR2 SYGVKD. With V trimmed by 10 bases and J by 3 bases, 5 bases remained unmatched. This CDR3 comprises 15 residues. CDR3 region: CATTGLAGYTGELFF. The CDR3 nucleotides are TGTGCCACCACGGGACTAGCGGGATACACCGGGGAGCTGTTTTTT.

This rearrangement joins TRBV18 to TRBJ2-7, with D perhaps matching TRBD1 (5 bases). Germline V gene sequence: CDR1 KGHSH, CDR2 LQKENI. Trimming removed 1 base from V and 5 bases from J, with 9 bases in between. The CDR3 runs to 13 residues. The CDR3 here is CASSPQGPHEQYF. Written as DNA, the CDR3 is TGTGCCAGCTCACCACAGGGGCCCCACGAGCAGTACTTC. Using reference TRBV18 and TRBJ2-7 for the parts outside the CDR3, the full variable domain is NAGVMQNPRHLVRRRGQEARLRCSPMKGHSHVYWYRQLPEEGLKFMVYLQKENIIDESGMPKERFSAEFPKEGPSILRIQQVVRGDSAAYFCASSPQGPHEQYFGPGTRLTVT.

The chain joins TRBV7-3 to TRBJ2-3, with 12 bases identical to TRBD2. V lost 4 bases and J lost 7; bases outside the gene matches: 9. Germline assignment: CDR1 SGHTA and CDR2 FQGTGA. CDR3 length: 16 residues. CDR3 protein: CASSSILAGGFNTQYF. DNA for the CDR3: TGTGCCAGCAGCTCAATTCTAGCGGGAGGGTTTAATACGCAGTATTTT. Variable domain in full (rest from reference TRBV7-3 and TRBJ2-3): GAGVSQTPSNKVTEKGKYVELRCDPISGHTALYWYRQSLGQGPEFLIYFQGTGAADDSGLPNDRFFAVRPEGSVSTLKIQRTERGDSAVYLCASSSILAGGFNTQYFGPGTRLTVL.

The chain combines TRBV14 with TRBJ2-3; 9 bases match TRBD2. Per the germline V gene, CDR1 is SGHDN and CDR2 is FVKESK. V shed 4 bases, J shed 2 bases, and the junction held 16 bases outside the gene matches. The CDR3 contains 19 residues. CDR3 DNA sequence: TGTGCCAGCAGCCTTAAAAAAGGAGCGGGAGGAGACTTCACAGATACGCAGTATTTT. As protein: CASSLKKGAGGDFTDTQYF.

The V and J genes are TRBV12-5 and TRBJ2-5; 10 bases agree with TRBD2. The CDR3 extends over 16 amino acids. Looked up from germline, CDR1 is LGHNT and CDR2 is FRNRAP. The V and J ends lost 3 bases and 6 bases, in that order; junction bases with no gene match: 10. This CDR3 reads CASGFGASGSVKTQYF. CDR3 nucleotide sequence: TGTGCTAGTGGTTTTGGGGCTAGCGGGAGTGTAAAGACCCAGTACTTC.

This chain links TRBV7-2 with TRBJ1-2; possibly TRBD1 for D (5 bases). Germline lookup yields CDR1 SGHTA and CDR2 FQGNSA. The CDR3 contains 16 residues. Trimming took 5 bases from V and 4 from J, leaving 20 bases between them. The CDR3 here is CASSKVVGLISYGYTF. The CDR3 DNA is TGTGCCAGCAGCAAAGTGGTGGGGCTCATATCCTATGGCTACACCTTC.

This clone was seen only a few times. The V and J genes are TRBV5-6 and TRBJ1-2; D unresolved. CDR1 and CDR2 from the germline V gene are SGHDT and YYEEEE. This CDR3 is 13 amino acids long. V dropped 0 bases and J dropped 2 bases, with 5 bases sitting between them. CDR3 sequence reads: CASSLGQNYGYTF. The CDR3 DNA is TGTGCCAGCAGCTTGGGGCAAAACTATGGCTACACCTTC.

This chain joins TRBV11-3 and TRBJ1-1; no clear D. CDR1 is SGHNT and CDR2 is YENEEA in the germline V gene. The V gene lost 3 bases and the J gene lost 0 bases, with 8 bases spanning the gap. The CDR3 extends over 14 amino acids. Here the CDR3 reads CASSFRPLNTEAFF. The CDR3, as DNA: TGTGCCAGCAGCTTCCGTCCTTTGAACACTGAAGCTTTCTTT.

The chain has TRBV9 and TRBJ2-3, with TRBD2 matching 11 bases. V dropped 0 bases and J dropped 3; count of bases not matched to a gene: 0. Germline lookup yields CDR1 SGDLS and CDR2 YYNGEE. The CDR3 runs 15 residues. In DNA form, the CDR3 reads TGTGCCAGCAGCGTAGCTAGCGGGAGGACAGATACGCAGTATTTT. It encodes CASSVASGRTDTQYF.

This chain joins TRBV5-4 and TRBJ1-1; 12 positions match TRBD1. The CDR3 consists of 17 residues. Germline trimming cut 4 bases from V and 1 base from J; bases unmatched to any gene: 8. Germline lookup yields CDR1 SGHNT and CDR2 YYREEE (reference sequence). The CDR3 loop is CASSRPGTGGENTEAFF. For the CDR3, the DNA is TGTGCCAGCAGCCGCCCAGGGACAGGGGGCGAGAACACTGAAGCTTTCTTT.

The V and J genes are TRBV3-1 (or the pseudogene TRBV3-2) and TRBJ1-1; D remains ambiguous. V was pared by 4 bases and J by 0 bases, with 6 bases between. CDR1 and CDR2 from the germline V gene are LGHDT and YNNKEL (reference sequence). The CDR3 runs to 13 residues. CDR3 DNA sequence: TGTGCCAGCAGCCCTCTTTTGAACACTGAAGCTTTCTTT. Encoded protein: CASSPLLNTEAFF.

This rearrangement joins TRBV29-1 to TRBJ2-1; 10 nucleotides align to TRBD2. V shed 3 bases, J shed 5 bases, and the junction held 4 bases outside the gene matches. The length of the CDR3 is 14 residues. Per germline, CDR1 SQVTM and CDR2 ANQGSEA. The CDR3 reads CSVDSSGRDNEQFF. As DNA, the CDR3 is TGCAGCGTTGATTCTAGCGGGAGAGACAATGAGCAGTTCTTC.

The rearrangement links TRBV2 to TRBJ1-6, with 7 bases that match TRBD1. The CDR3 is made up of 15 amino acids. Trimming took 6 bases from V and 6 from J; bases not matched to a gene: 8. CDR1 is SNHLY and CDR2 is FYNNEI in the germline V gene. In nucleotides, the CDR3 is TGTGCCAGCAGAGGGCTAAGACAGGGTAATTCACCCCTCCACTTT. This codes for CASRGLRQGNSPLHF.

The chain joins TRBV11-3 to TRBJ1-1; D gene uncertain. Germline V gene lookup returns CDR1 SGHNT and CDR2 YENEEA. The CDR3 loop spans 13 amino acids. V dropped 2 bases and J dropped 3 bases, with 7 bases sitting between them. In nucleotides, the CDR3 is TGTGCCAGCAGCTTATTCTCGGACACTGAAGCTTTCTTT. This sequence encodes CASSLFSDTEAFF.

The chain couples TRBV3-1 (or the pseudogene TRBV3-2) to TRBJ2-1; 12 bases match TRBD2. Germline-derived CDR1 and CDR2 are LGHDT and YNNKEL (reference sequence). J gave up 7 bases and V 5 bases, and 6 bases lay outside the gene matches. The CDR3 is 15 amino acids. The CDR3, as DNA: TGTGCCAGCAGCTCCCGACTAGCGGGAGTGAATGAGCAGTTCTTC. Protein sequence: CASSSRLAGVNEQFF.

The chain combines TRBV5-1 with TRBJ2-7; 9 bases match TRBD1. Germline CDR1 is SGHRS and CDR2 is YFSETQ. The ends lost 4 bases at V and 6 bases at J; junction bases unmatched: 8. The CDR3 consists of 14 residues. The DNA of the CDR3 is TGCGCCAGCAGCACCGGGACAGGGAGGGCCGAGCAGTACTTC. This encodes CASSTGTGRAEQYF.

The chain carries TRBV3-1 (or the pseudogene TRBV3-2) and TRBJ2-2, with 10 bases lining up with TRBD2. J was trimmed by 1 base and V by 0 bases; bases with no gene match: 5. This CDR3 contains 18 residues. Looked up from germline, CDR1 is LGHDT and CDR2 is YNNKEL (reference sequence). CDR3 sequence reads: CASSQDPLAGVNTGELFF. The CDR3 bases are TGTGCCAGCAGCCAAGATCCGCTAGCGGGGGTGAACACCGGGGAGCTGTTTTTT.

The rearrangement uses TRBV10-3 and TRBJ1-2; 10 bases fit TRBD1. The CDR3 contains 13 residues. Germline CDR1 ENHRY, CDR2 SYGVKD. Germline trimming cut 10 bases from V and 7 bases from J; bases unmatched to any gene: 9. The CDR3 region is CATRETGGVGYTF. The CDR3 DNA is TGTGCCACCCGCGAGACAGGGGGCGTTGGCTACACCTTC.

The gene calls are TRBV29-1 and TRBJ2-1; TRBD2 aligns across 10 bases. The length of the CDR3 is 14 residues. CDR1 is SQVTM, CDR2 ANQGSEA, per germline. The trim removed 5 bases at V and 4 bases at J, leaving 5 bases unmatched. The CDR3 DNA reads TGCAGCGTTCTGACTAGCGGGCTTTACAATGAGCAGTTCTTC. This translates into CSVLTSGLYNEQFF.

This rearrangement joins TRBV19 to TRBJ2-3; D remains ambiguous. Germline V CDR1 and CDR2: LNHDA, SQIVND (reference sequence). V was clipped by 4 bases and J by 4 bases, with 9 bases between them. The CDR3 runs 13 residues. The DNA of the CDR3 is TGTGCCAGTAGTACGGGTGTCGCAGATACGCAGTATTTT. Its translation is CASSTGVADTQYF.

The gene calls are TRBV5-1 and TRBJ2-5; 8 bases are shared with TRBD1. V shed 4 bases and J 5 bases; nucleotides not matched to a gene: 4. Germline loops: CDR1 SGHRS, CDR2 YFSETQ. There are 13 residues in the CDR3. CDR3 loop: CASSQGARETQYF. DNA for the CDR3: TGCGCCAGCAGCCAGGGGGCTCGGGAGACCCAGTACTTC. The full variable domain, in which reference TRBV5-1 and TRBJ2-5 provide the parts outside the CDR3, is KAGVTQTPRYLIKTRGQQVTLSCSPISGHRSVSWYQQTPGQGLQFLFEYFSETQRNKGNFPGRFSGRQFSNSRSEMNVSTLELGDSALYLCASSQGARETQYFGPGTRLLVL.

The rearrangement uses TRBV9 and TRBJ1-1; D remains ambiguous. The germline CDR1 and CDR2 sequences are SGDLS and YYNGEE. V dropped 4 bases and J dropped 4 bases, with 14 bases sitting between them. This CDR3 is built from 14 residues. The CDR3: CASSPLLKPTEAFF. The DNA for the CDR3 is TGTGCCAGCAGCCCCTTGCTGAAGCCCACTGAAGCTTTCTTT.

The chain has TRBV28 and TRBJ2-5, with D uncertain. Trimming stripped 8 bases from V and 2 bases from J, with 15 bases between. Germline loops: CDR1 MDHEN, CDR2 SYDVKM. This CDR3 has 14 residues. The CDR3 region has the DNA TGTGCCAGCGGAAACGCGGTACTACAAGAGACCCAGTACTTC. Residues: CASGNAVLQETQYF.

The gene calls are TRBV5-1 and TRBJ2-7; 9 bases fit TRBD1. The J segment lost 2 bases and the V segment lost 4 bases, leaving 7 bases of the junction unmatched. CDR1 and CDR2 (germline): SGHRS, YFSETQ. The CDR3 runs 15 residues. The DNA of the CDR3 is TGCGCCAGCAGCCCCCGGGACAGGGCGACCTACGAGCAGTACTTC. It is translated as CASSPRDRATYEQYF.